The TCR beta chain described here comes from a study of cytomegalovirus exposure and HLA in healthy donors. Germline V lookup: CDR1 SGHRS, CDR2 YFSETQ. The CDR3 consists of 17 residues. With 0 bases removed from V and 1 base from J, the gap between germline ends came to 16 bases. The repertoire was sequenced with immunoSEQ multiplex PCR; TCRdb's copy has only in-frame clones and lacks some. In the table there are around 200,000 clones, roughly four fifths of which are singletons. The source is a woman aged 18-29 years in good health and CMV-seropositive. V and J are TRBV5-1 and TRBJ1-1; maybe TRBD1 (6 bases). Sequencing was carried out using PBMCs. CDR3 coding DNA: TGCGCCAGCAGCTTGGCCCCACGGACAGTAGCGAACACTGAAGCTTTCTTT. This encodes CASSLAPRTVANTEAFF.